These T cell receptor beta chains were read from a single sample in a study of T cell responses to AZD1222 COVID-19 vaccine. The data were produced by immunoSEQ multiplex PCR, yet TCRdb's version contains in-frame clones alone and is incomplete. The table lists 140,000 to 150,000 clones, about 92% of them singletons. The starting material was peripheral blood, obtained after recovery from COVID-19. Receptor source: an adult who had recovered from COVID-19. Each CDR3 is given with its conserved first and last residue. The order of the fields is D gene, clone size, J gene, V gene, CDR3 length, CDR3 DNA, CDR3 protein. A D gene is named only where the DNA matches it firmly. The size of a clone is reported for some rows only, either as once, few or many, or as a class for expanded clones.

TRBD2	-	TRBJ2-1	TRBV28	16	TGTGCCAGCAGTTTGTCGACTAGCGGGAGTCACAATGAGCAGTTCTTC	CASSLSTSGSHNEQFF
-	once	TRBJ2-7	TRBV10-1	15	TGCGCCAGCAGTGAGTCGGGACATAGCTCCTACGAGCAGTACTTC	CASSESGHSSYEQYF
-	once	TRBJ2-5	TRBV2	14	TGTGCCAGCCACCAACAAGGGAGAGGGGAGACCCAGTACTTC	CASHQQGRGETQYF
-	-	TRBJ2-1	TRBV27	17	TGTGCCAGCAGCTTCCGCCCCCCTCTTGCTACATACAATGAGCAGTTCTTC	CASSFRPPLATYNEQFF
TRBD2	-	TRBJ2-3	TRBV10-2	17	TGCGCCAGCAGTCCAAGAAGACTAGCGGGAGGACCAGATACGCAGTATTTT	CASSPRRLAGGPDTQYF
-	-	TRBJ1-1	TRBV4-1	17	TGCGCCAGCAGCCAAGCGGGATGGGAAAGGAAGAACACTGAAGCTTTCTTT	CASSQAGWERKNTEAFF
-	many	TRBJ1-5	TRBV5-6	17	TGTGCCAGCAGCTCCAGGATCTATTACGGGGACAATCAGCCCCAGCATTTT	CASSSRIYYGDNQPQHF
-	-	TRBJ1-1	TRBV27	14	TGTGCCAGCAGTTTCGTGGGCGGGGACACTGAAGCTTTCTTT	CASSFVGGDTEAFF
-	-	TRBJ1-2	TRBV19	10	TGTGCCTCTGCGCAGGGCGGCTACACCTTC	CASAQGGYTF
TRBD2	-	TRBJ2-7	TRBV10-1	16	TGCGCCAGCAGTGAGTCGGCGGGGACTAGCGGGAGGAAGCAGTACTTC	CASSESAGTSGRKQYF
TRBD2	-	TRBJ2-7	TRBV11-2	15	TGTGCCAGCAGCGCCCGACTAGCGGGATTTGGGCAGCAGTACTTC	CASSARLAGFGQQYF
-	-	TRBJ2-7	TRBV5-1	15	TGCGCCAGCAGCACCTCCCGGGGACTCCACTACGAGCAGTACTTC	CASSTSRGLHYEQYF
TRBD2	-	TRBJ2-2	TRBV4-1	18	TGCGCCAGCAGCCCCCAGCAGCAGGGCGGGGCGGGAGCCGGGGAGCTGTTTTTT	CASSPQQQGGAGAGELFF
-	-	TRBJ1-1	TRBV30	11	TGTGCTCTCACGGTGAACACTGAAGCTTTCTTT	CALTVNTEAFF
TRBD1	-	TRBJ1-2	TRBV11-2	14	TGTGCCAGCAGCCATGGACAGGGAGGCTATGGCTACACCTTC	CASSHGQGGYGYTF
-	-	TRBJ2-5	TRBV5-6	16	TGTGCCAGCAGCCCCTACCGGGATCTTAGAGAAGAGACCCAGTACTTC	CASSPYRDLREETQYF
-	-	TRBJ2-7	TRBV5-1	13	TGCGCCAGCAGCTGGGGGACATCGGACGAGCAGTACTTC	CASSWGTSDEQYF
TRBD1	-	TRBJ2-7	TRBV7-6	16	TGTGCCAGCAGCGCCGCCAGAGGGGGACAGGCAAACGAGCAGTACTTC	CASSAARGGQANEQYF
TRBD2	-	TRBJ2-1	TRBV7-2	14	TGTGCCAGCAGACCTAGCGGGAGTCGATATGAGCAGTTCTTC	CASRPSGSRYEQFF
TRBD1	-	TRBJ1-1	TRBV18	13	TGTGCCAGCTCACCCCAGGGGGACACTGAAGCTTTCTTT	CASSPQGDTEAFF
TRBD1	-	TRBJ2-5	TRBV28	13	TGTGCCAGCATCTGGACAGGGGGCGAGACCCAGTACTTC	CASIWTGGETQYF
TRBD2	once	TRBJ2-1	TRBV7-9	15	TGTGCCAGCAGCTTAACCGGACTAGTCAACGATGAGCAGTTCTTC	CASSLTGLVNDEQFF
-	-	TRBJ1-1	TRBV7-2	16	TGTGCCAGCAGCTTAGGGGGCGGGCGGAGGAACACTGAAGCTTTCTTT	CASSLGGGRRNTEAFF
-	-	TRBJ1-4	TRBV5-1	13	TGCGCCAGCAGCCCAAACCGGGGCGAAAAACTGTTTTTT	CASSPNRGEKLFF
-	-	TRBJ1-4	TRBV19	17	TGTGCCAGTAGCCCCTATAGGACCCTCATAGGATACGAAAAACTGTTTTTT	CASSPYRTLIGYEKLFF
-	-	TRBJ2-1	TRBV10-3	11	TGTGCCGGAGGGCCCTACAATGAGCAGTTCTTC	CAGGPYNEQFF
-	-	TRBJ2-2	TRBV7-3	17	TGTGCCAGCAGCTTACGCGGTCGTCAACTAACTACCGGGGAGCTGTTTTTT	CASSLRGRQLTTGELFF
-	-	TRBJ2-7	TRBV6-5	15	TGTGCCAGCAGTCCCCTCGCGGGCCCGACTTACGAGCAGTACTTC	CASSPLAGPTYEQYF
TRBD2	-	TRBJ2-1	TRBV11-2	16	TGTGCCAGCAGCTTAGCCCTGGGACTAGCGAGCAATGAGCAGTTCTTC	CASSLALGLASNEQFF
TRBD1	-	TRBJ1-2	TRBV6-5	12	TGTGCCAGCAGGAGACAGGGGTCGGGCTACACCTTC	CASRRQGSGYTF
-	-	TRBJ1-1	TRBV2	14	TGTGCCAGCAGTGAACTGAGCGGGGGGCTGCGAGCTTTCTTT	CASSELSGGLRAFF
TRBD2	-	TRBJ2-1	TRBV11-2	17	TGTGCCAGCAGCTTAGATGGGGGACTAGCGGGAGTTAATGAGCAGTTCTTC	CASSLDGGLAGVNEQFF
-	once	TRBJ2-3	TRBV6-5	13	TGTGCCAGATCGGGGAAGGCTAAAGATACGCAGTATTTT	CARSGKAKDTQYF
-	-	TRBJ1-2	TRBV24-1	17	TGTGCCACCAGTGTAGGAGGCGGCCCCCCGGGAAACTATGGCTACACCTTC	CATSVGGGPPGNYGYTF
TRBD1	-	TRBJ2-5	TRBV28	16	TGTGCCAGCAGTCTCCGACAGGGGTTGGGGAAAGAGACCCAGTACTTC	CASSLRQGLGKETQYF
TRBD1	-	TRBJ2-5	TRBV6-5	13	TGTGCCAGCAGCCCACAGGGGAAGGAGACCCAGTACTTC	CASSPQGKETQYF
-	-	TRBJ2-3	TRBV6-5	16	TGTGCCAGCAGTTACGCAGCGGGCGCGGCTTCAGATACGCAGTATTTT	CASSYAAGAASDTQYF
-	-	TRBJ2-1	TRBV5-8	20	TGTGCCAGCAGAACCACCGGGACGGCCCAGCGCGGAGTCGCTTACAATGAGCAGTTCTTC	CASRTTGTAQRGVAYNEQFF
TRBD1	-	TRBJ1-4	TRBV7-8	15	TGTGCCAGCAGCACTTTGGACAGGGAGGATGAAAAACTGTTTTTT	CASSTLDREDEKLFF
-	-	TRBJ2-1	TRBV3-1/TRBV3-2	14	TGTGCCAGCAGCCACCGAAGCTCCTACAATGAGCAGTTCTTC	CASSHRSSYNEQFF
-	-	TRBJ1-1	TRBV11-2	11	TGTGCCAGCAGCTTAGAGACTGAAGCTTTCTTT	CASSLETEAFF
-	-	TRBJ2-7	TRBV11-2	16	TGTGCCAGCAGCGAGCTCCACGGGGGCATCACCTACGAGCAGTACTTC	CASSELHGGITYEQYF